The rows below give T cell receptor beta chains drawn from one sample of a study of technical replicates of blood from several donors. Sequencing was performed with immunoSEQ multiplex PCR; in TCRdb, only in-frame clones are kept and a portion is missing. This sample has some 64,000 clones; around 97% occur once, and the top ten carry approximately 0.18%. Input material: T cells isolated from PBMCs. These receptors all come from a human donor in good health. The CDR3 runs from the conserved cysteine through the conserved F or W. D genes are given only for firm matches. Expanded clones are given a class, and other clones once, few, many or no size at all.

size,J,D,V,CDR3,DNA
-,TRBJ1-1,-,TRBV9,CASSVSGNTEAFF,TGTGCCAGCAGCGTTAGCGGGAACACTGAAGCTTTCTTT
-,TRBJ1-1,TRBD1,TRBV28,CASSLAAVQGARYTEAFF,TGTGCCAGCAGTTTAGCCGCTGTACAGGGGGCGAGGTACACTGAAGCTTTCTTT
-,TRBJ2-3,TRBD1,TRBV14,CASSASGTGATQYF,TGTGCCAGCAGCGCATCCGGGACAGGGGCTACGCAGTATTTT
-,TRBJ2-5,-,TRBV11-3,CASSLHSRGGGQETQYF,TGTGCCAGCAGCTTACATTCGAGGGGAGGGGGTCAAGAGACCCAGTACTTC
-,TRBJ1-1,-,TRBV10-1,CASTLEGDTEAFF,TGCGCCAGCACCCTAGAAGGGGACACTGAAGCTTTCTTT
-,TRBJ2-7,TRBD2,TRBV4-1,CASRWGLADSYEQYF,TGCGCCAGCAGATGGGGACTAGCGGACTCCTACGAGCAGTACTTC
once,TRBJ1-4,TRBD1,TRBV11-2,CASSLGSSGGGEKLFF,TGTGCCAGCAGCTTAGGGTCTTCAGGGGGCGGTGAAAAACTGTTTTTT
-,TRBJ2-1,-,TRBV27,CASSSQISYNEQFF,TGTGCCAGCAGTTCCCAGATCTCCTACAATGAGCAGTTCTTC
-,TRBJ1-2,-,TRBV7-9,CASSIGGDGYTF,TGTGCCAGCAGTATAGGTGGAGATGGCTACACCTTC
-,TRBJ2-5,TRBD1,TRBV30,CAWSGTGAETQYF,TGTGCCTGGAGCGGGACAGGGGCAGAGACCCAGTACTTC
-,TRBJ2-7,-,TRBV2,CATASMYSYEQYF,TGTGCCACAGCGAGTATGTACTCCTACGAGCAGTACTTC
-,TRBJ2-3,-,TRBV29-1,CSVDKARSTDTQYF,TGCAGCGTCGACAAGGCAAGGAGCACAGATACGCAGTATTTT
-,TRBJ2-1,TRBD2,TRBV28,CASSRTSGSYNEQFF,TGTGCCAGCAGCAGAACTAGCGGATCCTACAATGAGCAGTTCTTC
once,TRBJ2-7,TRBD1,TRBV6-5,CASSYSGTGLGEQYF,TGTGCCAGCAGTTACAGTGGGACAGGCCTTGGCGAGCAGTACTTC
-,TRBJ2-1,-,TRBV15,CATSRDYDRGAEQFF,TGTGCCACCAGCAGAGATTACGACCGCGGGGCTGAGCAGTTCTTC
-,TRBJ2-3,TRBD2,TRBV5-1,CASSLDPGGSDYTDTQYF,TGCGCCAGCAGCTTGGATCCCGGCGGGAGCGATTACACAGATACGCAGTATTTT
-,TRBJ2-3,TRBD2,TRBV11-3,CASSLDFERGDTDTQYF,TGTGCCAGCAGCTTAGATTTTGAGCGGGGCGACACAGATACGCAGTATTTT
-,TRBJ1-1,TRBD1,TRBV19,CATRQGARRTEAFF,TGTGCCACCAGACAGGGGGCAAGGCGAACTGAAGCTTTCTTT
-,TRBJ1-2,-,TRBV9,CASSPGGEYGYTF,TGTGCCAGCAGCCCCGGTGGGGAGTATGGCTACACCTTC
-,TRBJ2-6,-,TRBV11-3,CASSGQNSGANVLTF,TGTGCCAGCAGCGGACAGAACTCTGGGGCCAACGTCCTGACTTTC
once,TRBJ1-2,TRBD1,TRBV10-3,CAIGTGYGYTF,TGTGCCATCGGGACAGGGTATGGCTACACCTTC
-,TRBJ2-1,TRBD2,TRBV29-1,CSALGPPSGRTYNEQFF,TGCAGCGCTCTAGGCCCCCCTAGCGGGAGGACTTACAATGAGCAGTTCTTC
-,TRBJ2-6,TRBD1,TRBV11-2,CASSSGQGSYSGANVLTF,TGTGCCAGCAGCTCAGGACAGGGGTCATACTCTGGGGCCAACGTCCTGACTTTC
-,TRBJ1-2,TRBD1,TRBV20-1,CTTGEYGYTF,TGCACAACAGGGGAATATGGCTACACCTTC
-,TRBJ2-3,-,TRBV11-2,CASSPSPFTDTQYF,TGTGCCAGCAGCCCAAGCCCCTTCACAGATACGCAGTATTTT
-,TRBJ2-1,TRBD1,TRBV7-6,CASSPFDRASYNEQFF,TGTGCCAGCAGCCCTTTTGACAGGGCCTCCTACAATGAGCAGTTCTTC
-,TRBJ2-2,-,TRBV27,CASSLRAPGKVQSAGELFF,TGTGCCAGCAGTCTCCGGGCCCCGGGAAAGGTACAATCCGCCGGGGAGCTGTTTTTT
-,TRBJ2-1,-,TRBV6-5,CASSYSVPLAYNEQFF,TGTGCCAGCAGTTACTCCGTCCCTCTAGCCTACAATGAGCAGTTCTTC
-,TRBJ2-1,TRBD1,TRBV6-1,CASSELGQGAPNEQFF,TGTGCCAGCAGTGAATTGGGACAGGGGGCACCCAATGAGCAGTTCTTC
-,TRBJ2-2,TRBD2,TRBV7-2,CASSERLAGGPGELFF,TGTGCCAGCAGCGAGAGACTAGCGGGAGGACCCGGGGAGCTGTTTTTT
-,TRBJ1-4,-,TRBV10-3,CAISESIGGRATNEKLFF,TGTGCCATCAGTGAGTCGATAGGAGGGAGGGCGACTAATGAAAAACTGTTTTTT
-,TRBJ2-5,-,TRBV10-1,CASSPAGSRQETQYF,TGCGCCAGCAGTCCGGCGGGCAGTAGACAAGAGACCCAGTACTTC
-,TRBJ2-7,TRBD2,TRBV7-2,CASSLQAGGREQYF,TGTGCCAGCAGCTTACAGGCGGGAGGGCGCGAGCAGTACTTC
-,TRBJ2-1,-,TRBV6-5,CASSYGRIGYNEQFF,TGTGCCAGCAGTTACGGGAGAATCGGCTACAATGAGCAGTTCTTC
once,TRBJ1-4,TRBD1,TRBV19,CASNLVGGQATGKLFF,TGTGCCAGTAATCTGGTAGGGGGACAGGCGACAGGAAAACTGTTTTTT
-,TRBJ1-1,-,TRBV5-1,CASSYNTPRETEAFF,TGCGCCAGCAGCTATAACACGCCGAGGGAGACTGAAGCTTTCTTT
-,TRBJ2-2,TRBD1,TRBV6-1,CASSEGPGTGKINGELFF,TGTGCCAGCAGTGAAGGCCCCGGGACAGGGAAAATAAACGGGGAGCTGTTTTTT
-,TRBJ2-2,TRBD2,TRBV28,CASSLGGRAGYGELFF,TGTGCCAGCAGTTTAGGCGGGAGGGCCGGTTACGGGGAGCTGTTTTTT
-,TRBJ1-6,-,TRBV2,CASSDRGRNNSPLHF,TGTGCCAGCAGTGACAGGGGCAGGAATAATTCACCCCTCCACTTT
once,TRBJ1-4,-,TRBV6-5,CASSRKGAGGEKLFF,TGTGCCAGCAGTCGCAAAGGGGCGGGGGGTGAAAAACTGTTTTTT
-,TRBJ2-1,TRBD1,TRBV11-2,CASSSGQGVYNEQFF,TGTGCCAGCAGCTCCGGACAGGGGGTGTACAATGAGCAGTTCTTC
-,TRBJ2-7,-,TRBV30,CAWMGPDSSYEQYF,TGTGCCTGGATGGGTCCTGACAGCTCCTACGAGCAGTACTTC
-,TRBJ2-2,TRBD2,TRBV5-1,CASSLFGSGSSGELFF,TGCGCCAGCAGCTTGTTTGGTAGCGGGAGTTCCGGGGAGCTGTTTTTT